This TCR beta chain was profiled in a study of blood T cell repertoires in COVID-19. Sequencing was performed with immunoSEQ multiplex PCR; in TCRdb, only in-frame clones are kept and a portion is missing. The sample shows 99,000 or so clones, about three quarters of them seen only once. This CDR3 contains 13 residues. V shed 5 bases and J 5 bases; nucleotides not matched to a gene: 3. The germline CDR1 and CDR2 sequences are SNHLY and FYNNEI. This TCR was recovered from an older woman with acute or convalescent COVID-19. The chain carries TRBV2 and TRBJ2-5; 9 positions agree with TRBD1. Sequencing used peripheral blood. The CDR3 loop reads CASSIQGAETQYF. As DNA, the CDR3 is TGTGCCAGCAGTATACAGGGGGCGGAGACCCAGTACTTC.